A single sample gave rise to the 22 T cell receptor beta chains below, sequenced in a study of T-cell reconstitution after alpha-beta-depleted transplantation in children. For TCRbeta, the library was prepared with unique molecular identifiers. MiXCR was run by TCRdb on the PCR reads, yielding one entry per CDR3 protein. This table holds about 870,000 distinct CDR3 sequences, 16% found once. Source: PBMCs, mostly from graft donor cells, taken 360 days after TCRalphabeta/CD19-depleted stem cell transplant. These TCRs come from a male patient younger than 18 who had a stem cell transplant for acute lymphoblastic leukemia, so the T cells may come from the graft donor.

V usage is TRBV29-1 and J usage is TRBJ2-7; D is uncertain. This CDR3 is built from 14 residues. V dropped 5 bases and J dropped 5 bases, with 19 bases sitting between them. Germline V gene lookup returns CDR1 SQVTM and CDR2 ANQGSEA. The CDR3 is CSVYRTDGLNEQYF. For the CDR3, the DNA is TGCAGCGTTTATCGGACCGATGGCCTCAACGAGCAGTACTTC.

The V call is TRBV10-3, the J call TRBJ1-1; 7 nucleotides match TRBD1. The length of the CDR3 is 13 residues. The ends lost 10 bases at V and 3 bases at J; junction bases unmatched: 8. CDR1 is ENHRY and CDR2 is SYGVKD in the germline V gene. This chain's CDR3 is CATQKGADTEAFF. The CDR3 DNA sequence: TGTGCCACCCAAAAGGGGGCTGACACTGAAGCTTTCTTT.

The chain links TRBV7-3 to TRBJ1-1, with TRBD1 matching 12 bases. The CDR3 is 17 amino acids. The germline V gene encodes CDR1 SGHTA and CDR2 FQGTGA. J gave up 3 bases and V 1 base, and 6 bases lay outside the gene matches. CDR3 bases: TGTGCCAGCAGCTTAAAGGGACAGGGGGCTGGGTACACTGAAGCTTTCTTT. Its protein is CASSLKGQGAGYTEAFF.

V is TRBV27 and J is TRBJ2-3; D might be TRBD2 (6 bases). Germline CDR1 is MNHEY and CDR2 is SMNVEV (reference sequence). The CDR3 is 14 residues long. Trimming left V 1 base short and J 6 bases short, with 11 bases between. The CDR3 sequence: CASSLFTGEDTQYF. CDR3 DNA sequence: TGTGCCAGCAGTTTATTTACGGGAGAGGATACGCAGTATTTT.

The sample holds many counts of this clonotype. This chain joins TRBV29-1 and TRBJ1-1; weak D call: TRBD1 (6 bases). This CDR3 has 13 residues. Germline CDR1 reads SQVTM; CDR2 reads ANQGSEA. V dropped 8 bases and J dropped 0 bases, with 13 bases sitting between them. CDR3 sequence (DNA): TGCAGCTTTACAGGGCAGATGAACACTGAAGCTTTCTTT. Translating it yields CSFTGQMNTEAFF.

The rearrangement joins TRBV24-1 to TRBJ1-5, with no clear D. CDR1 KGHDR and CDR2 SFDVKD come from the germline V gene. This CDR3 has 12 residues. V lost 9 bases and J 9 bases, leaving 14 bases between the germline ends. DNA of the CDR3: TGTGCCACCGGTGGTTTCGGGAGGCCCCAGCATTTT. Protein sequence: CATGGFGRPQHF.

This chain joins TRBV2 and TRBJ2-5, with D possibly TRBD2 on 5 matching bases. V was clipped by 6 bases and J by 6 bases, with 17 bases between them. CDR3 length: 14 amino acids. Per the germline V gene, CDR1 is SNHLY and CDR2 is FYNNEI. CDR3: CASSVRVARKTQYF. CDR3 sequence (DNA): TGTGCCAGCAGCGTGCGGGTCGCCCGGAAGACCCAGTACTTC.

Many counts were recorded for this clonotype. The chain carries TRBV27 and TRBJ1-3; D may be TRBD1 (5 bases). Trimming removed 6 bases at V and 0 bases at J, with 12 bases between. Per the germline V gene, CDR1 is MNHEY and CDR2 is SMNVEV (reference sequence). The CDR3 is made up of 15 amino acids. The CDR3, as DNA: TGTGCCAGCAGGACCCTCGGGGGCTCTGGAAACACCATATATTTT. This sequence encodes CASRTLGGSGNTIYF.

The sample holds a few counts of this clonotype. The chain carries TRBV5-1 and TRBJ2-2; 11 nucleotides line up with TRBD2. The CDR3 contains 16 residues. V trimming: 5 bases; J trimming: 2 bases; junction bases outside the gene matches: 5. Germline V gene sequence: CDR1 SGHRS, CDR2 YFSETQ. CDR3 nucleotide sequence: TGCGCCAGCAGATGGAGACTAGCGGGAAACACCGGGGAGCTGTTTTTT. Its protein is CASRWRLAGNTGELFF.

The DNA of the CDR3 is TGTGCCAGTAGTGCGCACGGGTACACTGAAGCTTTCTTT. Amino acid sequence: CASSAHGYTEAFF. The chain couples TRBV19 to TRBJ1-1; D gene ambiguous. V lost 5 bases, J lost 3 bases, and 10 bases lay in between. Germline CDR1 is LNHDA and CDR2 is SQIVND (reference sequence). The CDR3 length is 13 residues.

This clonotype was recorded many times. V usage is TRBV7-3 and J usage is TRBJ2-1, with 11 bases aligning to TRBD2. CDR3 size: 15 residues. Germline CDR1 is SGHTA and CDR2 is FQGTGA. V was clipped by 0 bases and J by 6 bases; unmatched bases: 1. The CDR3 DNA reads as TGTGCCAGCAGCTTAACTAGCGGGAGGGTCAATGAGCAGTTCTTC. Its translation is CASSLTSGRVNEQFF.

This clonotype appeared a few times. This chain joins TRBV27 and TRBJ2-7; D is possibly TRBD2 (7 bases). V shed 5 bases and J shed 4 bases, with 21 bases lying between them. Germline CDR1 MNHEY, CDR2 SMNVEV (reference sequence). The CDR3 consists of 16 residues. CDR3: CASSLQAGTGMYEQYF. The CDR3 nucleotides are TGTGCCAGCAGTCTCCAAGCGGGAACAGGGATGTACGAGCAGTACTTC.

This clonotype was detected many times. J is TRBJ2-3 and V is TRBV5-1; possibly TRBD1 for D (5 bases). Looked up from germline, CDR1 is SGHRS and CDR2 is YFSETQ. CDR3 length: 13 residues. V was clipped by 2 bases and J by 4 bases, with 8 bases between them. In DNA, the CDR3 is TGCGCCAGCAGCTTTGACAGCCCAGATACGCAGTATTTT. This codes for CASSFDSPDTQYF.

This clonotype was counted many times. The rearrangement links TRBV5-1 to TRBJ2-7; the match to TRBD2 covers 7 bases. V dropped 0 bases and J dropped 4; count of bases not matched to a gene: 10. Germline CDR1 and CDR2: SGHRS and YFSETQ. This CDR3 contains 16 residues. The CDR3 loop is CASSLVGGGPEYEQYF. Here the CDR3 DNA reads TGCGCCAGCAGCTTGGTTGGGGGAGGGCCGGAATACGAGCAGTACTTC.

Ten or more counts support this clonotype. This rearrangement joins TRBV29-1 to TRBJ2-1; maybe TRBD1 (6 bases). The CDR3 has 14 residues. Per germline, CDR1 SQVTM and CDR2 ANQGSEA. The ends were cut back, 5 bases at V and 7 bases at J, with 18 bases in the middle. CDR3 DNA: TGCAGCGTTCAGAGGTCAGGGGTAGGGAATGAGCAGTTCTTC. Protein: CSVQRSGVGNEQFF.

This clonotype was picked up a small number of times. The V gene is TRBV4-1, the J gene TRBJ1-2; D remains ambiguous. Trimming removed 1 base from V and 5 bases from J, with 11 bases in between. Germline CDR1 MGHRA, CDR2 YSYEKL. CDR3 length equals 14 residues. The CDR3 loop reads CASSQAHLMYGYTF. CDR3 DNA sequence: TGCGCCAGCAGCCAAGCCCACCTCATGTATGGCTACACCTTC.

The CDR3 DNA sequence: TGCAGTGCCGCCCCTTGGGGCAGGGCCTCAGGAGATACGCAGTATTTT. Translated, it gives CSAAPWGRASGDTQYF. The chain employs TRBV20-1 and TRBJ2-3; a weak D match, TRBD1 (5 bases). The CDR3 extends over 16 amino acids. Germline V gives CDR1 DFQATT, CDR2 SNEGSKA (reference sequence). Trimming pared 6 bases from V and 5 bases from J, leaving 24 bases between.

This clonotype showed up just a few times. The chain employs TRBV15 and TRBJ1-2; a possible D gene is TRBD1 (5 bases). The V gene's germline CDR1 is LNHNV and CDR2 YYDKDF (reference sequence). V lost 3 bases, J lost 5 bases, and 10 bases lay in between. The CDR3 has 13 residues. For the CDR3, the DNA is TGTGCCACCAGCAGGGGGGATTTTTATGGCTACACCTTC. Its translation: CATSRGDFYGYTF.

The chain couples TRBV27 to TRBJ2-2; D is unclear. V lost 5 bases and J lost 4, with 14 bases in between. CDR3 size: 15 residues. The germline CDR1 and CDR2 sequences are MNHEY and SMNVEV (reference sequence). CDR3 protein: CASSRIDTLTGELFF. CDR3 bases: TGTGCCAGCAGTCGGATAGATACCCTCACCGGGGAGCTGTTTTTT.

This clonotype has only a few counts. This chain links TRBV5-1 with TRBJ2-7; tentative D call: TRBD1 (5 bases). This CDR3 has 15 amino acids. Trimming cost V 0 bases and J 3 bases, with 13 bases left between them. The germline gives CDR1 SGHRS, CDR2 YFSETQ. CDR3 in amino acids: CASSLGQYRFYEQYF. The CDR3 DNA reads TGCGCCAGCAGCTTGGGACAGTACCGATTCTACGAGCAGTACTTC.

This clonotype was counted a single time. The chain links TRBV7-9 to TRBJ2-2; possible D gene TRBD2, 6 bases. The CDR3 has 17 residues. V was clipped by 0 bases and J by 4 bases, with 15 bases between them. In germline, CDR1 is SEHNR, CDR2 FQNEAQ (reference sequence). The CDR3 sequence is CASSLADWGRSTGELFF. The DNA for the CDR3 is TGTGCCAGCAGCTTAGCGGATTGGGGGAGGAGCACCGGGGAGCTGTTTTTT.

Many counts were recorded for this clonotype. The V and J genes are TRBV20-1 and TRBJ2-7, with D unclear. V shed 3 bases and J shed 6 bases, with 6 bases lying between them. Germline CDR1 reads DFQATT; CDR2 reads SNEGSKA (reference sequence). The CDR3 covers 10 residues. CDR3 protein: CSASRSEQYF. CDR3 nucleotides: TGCAGTGCTAGCCGTAGCGAGCAGTACTTC.